This T cell receptor (beta chain) emerged from a study of identical twins. Study conclusions and caveats: There was an excess of low generation probability in the out-of-frame alpha sequences that twins shared. In monozygotic twins, models underestimated the sharing of out-of-frame TCR alpha. High-abundance cord blood beta clonotypes had fewer insertions; memory repertoires showed none.

Each donor was a healthy Caucasian. This clonotype has just a few counts. Its antigen is unidentified. The CDR3 runs to 13 residues. Germline V gene lookup returns CDR1 WSHSY and CDR2 SAAADI. The V end was cut by 6 bases, the J end by 2 bases, with 11 bases between. TCRdb re-called the 5' RACE reads with MiXCR, one entry per CDR3 protein. The sample contains more than 400,000 distinct CDR3 sequences, around 15% of which appear only once. These data were also filed under a second study, of yellow fever vaccine responses in identical twins.

What was sequenced was CD4+ T cells sorted from blood. This chain links TRBV10-2 with TRBJ2-7; perhaps TRBD2 as D (5 bases). This receptor was taken from a young woman in good health. CDR3 protein: CASRVGETYEQYF. DNA of the CDR3: TGCGCCAGCAGAGTGGGAGAGACCTACGAGCAGTACTTC.